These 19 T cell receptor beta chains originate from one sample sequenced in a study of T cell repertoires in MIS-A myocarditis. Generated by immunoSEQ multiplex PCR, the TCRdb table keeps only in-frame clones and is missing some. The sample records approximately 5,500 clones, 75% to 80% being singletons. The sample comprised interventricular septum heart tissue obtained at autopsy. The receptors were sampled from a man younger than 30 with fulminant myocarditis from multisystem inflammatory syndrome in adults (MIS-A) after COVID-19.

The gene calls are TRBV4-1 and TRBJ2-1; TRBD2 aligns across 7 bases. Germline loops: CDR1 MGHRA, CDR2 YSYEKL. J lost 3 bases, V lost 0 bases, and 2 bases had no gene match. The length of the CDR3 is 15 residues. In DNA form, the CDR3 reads TGCGCCAGCAGCCAAGATAGGACTAGCTACAATGAGCAGTTCTTC. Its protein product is CASSQDRTSYNEQFF.

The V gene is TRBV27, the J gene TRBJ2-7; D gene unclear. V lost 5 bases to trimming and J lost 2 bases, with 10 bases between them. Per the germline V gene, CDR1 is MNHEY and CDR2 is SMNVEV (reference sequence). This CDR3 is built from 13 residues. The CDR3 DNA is TGTGCCAGCAGTGTACGGATCGCCTACGAGCAGTACTTC. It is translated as CASSVRIAYEQYF.

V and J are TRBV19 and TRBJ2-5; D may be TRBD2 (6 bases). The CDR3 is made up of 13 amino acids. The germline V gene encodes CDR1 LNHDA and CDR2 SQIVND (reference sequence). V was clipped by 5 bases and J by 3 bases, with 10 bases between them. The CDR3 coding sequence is TGTGCCAGTAGTGCTTTAGCGGAAGAGACCCAGTACTTC. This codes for CASSALAEETQYF.

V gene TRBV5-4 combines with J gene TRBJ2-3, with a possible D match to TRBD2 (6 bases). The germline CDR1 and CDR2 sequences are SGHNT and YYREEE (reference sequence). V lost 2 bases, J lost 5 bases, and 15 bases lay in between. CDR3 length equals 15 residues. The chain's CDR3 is CASSLSPSEGDTQYF. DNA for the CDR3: TGTGCCAGCAGCTTATCCCCTAGCGAGGGAGATACGCAGTATTTT.

The CDR3 sequence: CASMFSPETYEQYF. CDR3 sequence (DNA): TGTGCCAGCATGTTTTCCCCGGAGACTTACGAGCAGTACTTC. This rearrangement joins TRBV2 to TRBJ2-7; no reliable D call. CDR1 and CDR2 from the germline V gene are SNHLY and FYNNEI. Trimming stripped 7 bases from V and 4 bases from J, with 17 bases between. The length of the CDR3 is 14 residues.

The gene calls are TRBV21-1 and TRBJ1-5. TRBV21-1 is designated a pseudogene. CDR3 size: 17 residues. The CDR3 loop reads CASSKEVPDGSNQPQHF. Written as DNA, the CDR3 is TGTGCCAGCAGCAAAGAGGTGCCGGACGGTAGCAATCAGCCCCAGCATTTT.

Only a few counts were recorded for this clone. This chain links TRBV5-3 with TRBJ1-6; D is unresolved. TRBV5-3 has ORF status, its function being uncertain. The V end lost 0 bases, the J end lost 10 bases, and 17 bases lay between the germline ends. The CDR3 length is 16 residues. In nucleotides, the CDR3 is TGTGCCAGAAGCTTGGCTACGACTTCCTGGATGTCACCCCTCCACTTT. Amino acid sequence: CARSLATTSWMSPLHF.

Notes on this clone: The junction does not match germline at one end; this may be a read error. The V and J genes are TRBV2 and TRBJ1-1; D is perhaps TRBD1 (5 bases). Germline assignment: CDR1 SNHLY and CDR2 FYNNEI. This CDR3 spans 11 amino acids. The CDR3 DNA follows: TGTGCCAGCAGGGAAGGGGCAGAAGCTTTCTTT. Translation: CASREGAEAFF.

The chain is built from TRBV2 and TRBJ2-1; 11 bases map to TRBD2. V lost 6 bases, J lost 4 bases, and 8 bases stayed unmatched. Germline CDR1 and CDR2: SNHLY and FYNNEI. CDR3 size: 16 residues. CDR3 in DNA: TGTGCCAGCAGCGTCCCTAGCGGGGGGCCTTACAATGAGCAGTTCTTC. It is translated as CASSVPSGGPYNEQFF.

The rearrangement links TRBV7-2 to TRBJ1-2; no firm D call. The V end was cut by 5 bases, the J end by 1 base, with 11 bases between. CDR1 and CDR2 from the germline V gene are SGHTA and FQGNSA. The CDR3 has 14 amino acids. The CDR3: CASSRYGVNYGYTF. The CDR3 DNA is TGTGCCAGCAGCAGATATGGGGTTAACTATGGCTACACCTTC.

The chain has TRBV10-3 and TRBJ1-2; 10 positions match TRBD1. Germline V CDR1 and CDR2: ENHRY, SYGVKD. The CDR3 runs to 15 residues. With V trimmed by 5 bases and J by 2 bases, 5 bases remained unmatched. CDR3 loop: CAISKGQGNNYGYTF. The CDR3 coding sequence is TGTGCCATCAGTAAGGGACAGGGGAACAACTATGGCTACACCTTC.

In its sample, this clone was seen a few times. CDR3 sequence: CASRWGEDEQFF. CDR3 DNA: TGTGCCAGCAGATGGGGGGAGGATGAGCAGTTCTTC. The chain combines TRBV28 with TRBJ2-1, with a possible D match to TRBD2 (6 bases). CDR3 size: 12 residues. CDR1 and CDR2 from the germline V gene are MDHEN and SYDVKM. V was clipped by 6 bases and J by 8 bases, with 11 bases between them.

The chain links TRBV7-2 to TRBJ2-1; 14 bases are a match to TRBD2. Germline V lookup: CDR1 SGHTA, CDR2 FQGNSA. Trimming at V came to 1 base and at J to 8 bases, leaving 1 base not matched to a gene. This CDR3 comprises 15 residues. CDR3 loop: CASSLGGLAGDEQFF. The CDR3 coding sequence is TGTGCCAGCAGCTTAGGGGGACTAGCGGGGGATGAGCAGTTCTTC.

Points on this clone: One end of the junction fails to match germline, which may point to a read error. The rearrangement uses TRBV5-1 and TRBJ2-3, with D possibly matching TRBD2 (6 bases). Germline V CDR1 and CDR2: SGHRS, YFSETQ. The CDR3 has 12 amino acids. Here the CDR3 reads CASSLGGEKPEF. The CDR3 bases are TGCGCCAGCAGCTTGGGCGGGGAGAAGCCGGAGTTT.

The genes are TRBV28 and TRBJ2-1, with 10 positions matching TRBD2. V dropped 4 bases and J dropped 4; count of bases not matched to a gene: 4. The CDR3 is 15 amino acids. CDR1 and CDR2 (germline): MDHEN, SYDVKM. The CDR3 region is CASSSLLAGYNEQFF. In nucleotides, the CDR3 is TGTGCCAGCAGTTCATTACTAGCGGGATACAATGAGCAGTTCTTC.

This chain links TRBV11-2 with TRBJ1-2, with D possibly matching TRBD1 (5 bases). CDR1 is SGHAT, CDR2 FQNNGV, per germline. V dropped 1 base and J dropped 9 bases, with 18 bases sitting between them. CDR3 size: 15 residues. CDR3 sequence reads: CASSLGGTGAPSYTF. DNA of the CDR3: TGTGCCAGCAGCTTAGGGGGTACAGGAGCTCCCAGCTACACCTTC.

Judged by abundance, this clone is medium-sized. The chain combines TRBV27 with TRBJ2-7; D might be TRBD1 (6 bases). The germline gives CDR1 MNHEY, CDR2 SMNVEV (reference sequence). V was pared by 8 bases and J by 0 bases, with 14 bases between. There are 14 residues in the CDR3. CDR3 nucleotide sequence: TGTGCCAGCTGGGGGCAGATGAGCTCCTACGAGCAGTACTTC. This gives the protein CASWGQMSSYEQYF.

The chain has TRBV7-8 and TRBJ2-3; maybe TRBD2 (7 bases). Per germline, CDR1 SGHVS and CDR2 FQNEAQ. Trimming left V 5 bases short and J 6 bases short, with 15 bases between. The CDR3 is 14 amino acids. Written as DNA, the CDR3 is TGTGCCAGCAGCGCGCGGGGGCAGGGGGATACGCAGTATTTT. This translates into CASSARGQGDTQYF.

DNA of the CDR3: TGTGCCAGCAGTAGGGACAGGGGAGGATATGGCTACACCTTC. Amino acids: CASSRDRGGYGYTF. The rearrangement joins TRBV25-1 to TRBJ1-2, with TRBD1 identical over 10 bases. Germline CDR1 and CDR2: MGHDK and SYGVNS. The V gene end was trimmed by 5 bases and the J gene end by 5 bases; junction bases not matched to a gene: 5. The length of the CDR3 is 14 residues.